These T cell receptor beta chains were read from a single sample in a study of blood T cell repertoires in COVID-19. This table comes from immunoSEQ multiplex PCR, and its TCRdb copy is limited to in-frame clones, with some not included. The sample consists of around 220,000 clones, almost 90% of them appearing once. Sequenced: PBMCs or T cells enriched from blood (not recorded which). The receptors stem from a young man who had been exposed to COVID-19. Both conserved end residues are part of each CDR3. A D gene is named only where the DNA matches it firmly. Clone size is not always given. Where it is, it says once, few, many or a class for expanded clones.

D gene | CDR3 length | clone size | J gene | V gene | CDR3 DNA | CDR3 protein
. | 14 | . | TRBJ1-2 | TRBV19 | TGTGCCAGTAGTATAGGACAGATTAACTATGGCTACACCTTC | CASSIGQINYGYTF
TRBD1 | 15 | once | TRBJ1-6 | TRBV18 | TGTGCCAGCTCACCGAGACAGGGGCTGAATTCCCCCCTCCACTTT | CASSPRQGLNSPLHF
. | 15 | . | TRBJ1-2 | TRBV3-1/TRBV3-2 | TGTGCCAGCAGCCAAGATTCGACACGCGTCTATGGCTACACCTTC | CASSQDSTRVYGYTF
TRBD2 | 14 | . | TRBJ2-7 | TRBV7-2 | TGTGCCAGCAGCTCGGAGGGACTAGCGGCAGAGCAGTACTTC | CASSSEGLAAEQYF
. | 13 | . | TRBJ1-1 | TRBV10-2 | TGCGCCAGCAGTGAGTCGGAGTACCTTGAAGCTTTCTTT | CASSESEYLEAFF
. | 14 | once | TRBJ2-7 | TRBV6-1 | TGTGCCAGCAGTGAAGGTGGGCGGGACTACGAGCAGTACTTC | CASSEGGRDYEQYF
TRBD1 | 16 | . | TRBJ1-3 | TRBV5-1 | TGCGCCAGCCGACAGGGGGTATCTTCGTCTGGAAACACCATATATTTT | CASRQGVSSSGNTIYF
. | 13 | few | TRBJ1-1 | TRBV6-1 | TGTGCCAGCAGTGAATCCGACAACCACGAAGCTTTCTTT | CASSESDNHEAFF
TRBD2 | 14 | few | TRBJ2-2 | TRBV5-1 | TGCGCCAGCAGCTTGGAGGGAGGGACCGGGGAGCTGTTTTTT | CASSLEGGTGELFF
. | 11 | . | TRBJ2-3 | TRBV29-1 | TGCAGCGTGAGGGGGGGAGATACGCAGTATTTT | CSVRGGDTQYF
. | 15 | . | TRBJ2-7 | TRBV3-1/TRBV3-2 | TGTGCCAGCAGCCAAGATTTAGCGATGGGCTACGAGCAGTACTTC | CASSQDLAMGYEQYF
. | 14 | . | TRBJ2-1 | TRBV5-4 | TGTGCCAGCAGCTTGGGGACAGCCTACAATGAGCAGTTCTTC | CASSLGTAYNEQFF
TRBD1 | 15 | . | TRBJ2-7 | TRBV3-1/TRBV3-2 | TGTGCCAGCAGCCAAGAGATAGGGGGCACCTACGAGCAGTACTTC | CASSQEIGGTYEQYF
. | 17 | . | TRBJ1-5 | TRBV3-1/TRBV3-2 | TGTGCCAGCAGCCAAGATTGGGGAACAGGAAAAAATCAGCCCCAGCATTTT | CASSQDWGTGKNQPQHF
TRBD1 | 15 | . | TRBJ1-2 | TRBV10-3 | TGTGCCATCAGTGAGTCCCGGGACAGGTTCGATGGCTACACCTTC | CAISESRDRFDGYTF
. | 12 | . | TRBJ1-2 | TRBV2 | TGTGCCAGCAACGGAAGGGGTTATGGCTACACCTTC | CASNGRGYGYTF
. | 15 | . | TRBJ1-1 | TRBV5-4 | TGTGCCAGCAGCCCCCTCGTGGCAGGGAACACTGAAGCTTTCTTT | CASSPLVAGNTEAFF
. | 18 | . | TRBJ1-5 | TRBV4-2 | TGTGCCAGCAGCCAAGTTGGGGAAGGACAGTATCGCAATCAGCCCCAGCATTTT | CASSQVGEGQYRNQPQHF
. | 14 | . | TRBJ2-5 | TRBV5-1 | TGCGCCAGCAGCTTGGACACGGGGGTGGAGACCCAGTACTTC | CASSLDTGVETQYF
. | 17 | . | TRBJ1-3 | TRBV2 | TGTGCCAGCAGTGAATTCCGAGGACAGAACTCTGGAAACACCATATATTTT | CASSEFRGQNSGNTIYF
. | 12 | . | TRBJ1-2 | TRBV19 | TGTGCCAGTAGTAGGGCCGCTGATGGCTACACCTTC | CASSRAADGYTF
. | 13 | . | TRBJ2-5 | TRBV19 | TGTGCCAGTAGTTTTATGTACCAAGAGACCCAGTACTTC | CASSFMYQETQYF
. | 16 | . | TRBJ1-1 | TRBV11-1 | TGTGCCAGCAGCTTATACCGGGGGGCCGGGAACACTGAAGCTTTCTTT | CASSLYRGAGNTEAFF
TRBD2 | 17 | . | TRBJ2-2 | TRBV13 | TGTGCCAGCAGCTTAGACATAGCGGGGGGGAACACCGGGGAGCTGTTTTTT | CASSLDIAGGNTGELFF
TRBD1 | 15 | . | TRBJ1-6 | TRBV19 | TGTGCCAGTAGTACACGGGGACAGTATAATTCACCCCTCCACTTT | CASSTRGQYNSPLHF
. | 15 | once | TRBJ2-2 | TRBV27 | TGTGCCAGCAGTTTGGGCAGGGTAGGAACCGGGGAGCTGTTTTTT | CASSLGRVGTGELFF
TRBD1 | 15 | . | TRBJ1-5 | TRBV27 | TGTGCCAGCAGTTTGCGTACAGGGGCCAATCAGCCCCAGCATTTT | CASSLRTGANQPQHF
. | 14 | . | TRBJ1-5 | TRBV6-4 | TGTGCCAGCAGTGACTGGGGGGAGTCACAGCCCCAGCATTTT | CASSDWGESQPQHF
TRBD1 | 13 | . | TRBJ2-3 | TRBV24-1 | TGTGCCACCCGACAGGGCGGGACAGATACGCAGTATTTT | CATRQGGTDTQYF
. | 15 | . | TRBJ1-5 | TRBV3-1/TRBV3-2 | TGTGCCAGCAGCCAAGGACAGGCTGGGGGTCAGCCCCAGCATTTT | CASSQGQAGGQPQHF
TRBD2 | 16 | . | TRBJ2-3 | TRBV4-1 | TGCGCCAGCAGCCAGGCTCCGGGACTAGCGGGGAGGTCGCAGTATTTT | CASSQAPGLAGRSQYF
TRBD1 | 19 | . | TRBJ2-1 | TRBV11-2 | TGTGCCAGCAGCTTAGGAAGGGGGACGACAGGGCGCCGGGATACTGAGCAGTTCTTC | CASSLGRGTTGRRDTEQFF
. | 15 | . | TRBJ2-5 | TRBV4-1 | TGCGCCAGCAGCCAAGTTCGGACTCCCATGGGGACCCAGTACTTC | CASSQVRTPMGTQYF
TRBD2 | 17 | once | TRBJ2-2 | TRBV27 | TGTGCCAGCAGTAAGGGACTAGCGGGGGGGCCGGGCGGGGAGCTGTTTTTT | CASSKGLAGGPGGELFF
. | 14 | . | TRBJ1-4 | TRBV7-9 | TGTGCCAGCAGCTCTCAGGTGGTCTTTGAAAAACTGTTTTTT | CASSSQVVFEKLFF
. | 14 | . | TRBJ1-1 | TRBV19 | TGTGCCAGTAGTTTTGCAGGGTTGAGCACTGAAGCTTTCTTT | CASSFAGLSTEAFF
. | 15 | . | TRBJ2-1 | TRBV3-1/TRBV3-2 | TGTGCCAGCAGCCAAGATACTAGCCGGCACAATGAGCAGTTCTTC | CASSQDTSRHNEQFF
TRBD1 | 15 | . | TRBJ2-5 | TRBV5-1 | TGCGCCAGCAGCCCGAATCCAGGGGGCGTAGAGACCCAGTACTTC | CASSPNPGGVETQYF
. | 14 | . | TRBJ1-2 | TRBV9 | TGTGCCAGCAGCTTACGGACAGAAGGGGATGGCTACACCTTC | CASSLRTEGDGYTF
. | 12 | . | TRBJ1-5 | TRBV6-1 | TGTGCCAGCAGTGAAGCGCATCCAGGGGCGGATTTT | CASSEAHPGADF
TRBD1 | 13 | . | TRBJ1-5 | TRBV18 | TGTGCCAGCTCACGACAGGGTAATCAGCCCCAGCATTTT | CASSRQGNQPQHF
. | 15 | once | TRBJ2-7 | TRBV30 | TGTGCCTGGAGTACCCCCCGGGACAATGGCTACGAGCAGTACTTC | CAWSTPRDNGYEQYF